Below, 3 T cell receptor beta chains from the same sample are listed, as sequenced in a study of PD-1 blockade in mismatch repair-deficient tumors. Using immunoSEQ multiplex PCR, the repertoire was profiled, and TCRdb retains in-frame clones only, with some absent. The sample records around 110,000 clones, 60% to 85% being singletons. Sample: peripheral blood, taken more than 58 weeks after starting pembrolizumab. The origin of the receptors is an adult with mismatch repair-deficient cancer.

This clone was recorded once. The rearrangement uses TRBV4-3 and TRBJ1-1, with 7 positions matching TRBD1. Germline values: CDR1 LGHNA, CDR2 YSLEER. J was trimmed by 5 bases and V by 0 bases; bases with no gene match: 9. There are 16 residues in the CDR3. The CDR3 coding sequence is TGCGCCAGCAGCCAAGATCTTGGGACAGATAGTACTGAAGCTTTCTTT. Protein product: CASSQDLGTDSTEAFF.

Regarding this clone: A read error may account for a junction end that differs from germline. This chain connects TRBV7-7 to TRBJ2-7; TRBD1 aligns across 9 bases. This CDR3 comprises 13 residues. Germline CDR1 SSHAT, CDR2 FNYEAQ (reference sequence). The CDR3 loop reads CASSPDRGHEQYF. In nucleotides, the CDR3 is TGTGCTAGCAGCCCGGACAGGGGCCACGAGCAGTACTTC.

The chain recombines TRBV27 with TRBJ2-7; 8 bases are a match to TRBD1. This CDR3 region has 13 residues. Germline V gives CDR1 MNHEY, CDR2 SMNVEV (reference sequence). With 3 bases clipped from V and 4 bases from J, the junction kept 2 bases outside the gene matches. The CDR3 DNA reads TGTGCCAGCAGTTTCAACAGGGGGTACGAGCAGTACTTC. This codes for CASSFNRGYEQYF.